Below, 18 T cell receptor beta chains from the same sample are listed, as sequenced in a study of blood T cell repertoires in COVID-19. Clones were sequenced by immunoSEQ multiplex PCR, and TCRdb holds only the in-frame ones, with some missing. This sample carries a few hundred thousand clones, 80% to 90% of them seen once, and the ten largest clones take 1.2%. Sequencing was performed on peripheral blood. Every receptor here comes from a woman between 50 and 59 years old with acute or convalescent COVID-19.

The chain is built from TRBV2 and TRBJ1-5; TRBD1 might be the D (6 bases). CDR1 SNHLY and CDR2 FYNNEI come from the germline V gene. Trimming shortened V by 6 bases and J by 8 bases, and 26 bases separated the two germline ends. The CDR3 sequence is 17 residues long. CDR3 sequence (DNA): TGTGCCAGCAGGGCTACAGGGTCTCTTCCTCCTATGGAGCCCCAGCATTTT. Residues: CASRATGSLPPMEPQHF.

This chain links TRBV2 with TRBJ1-1; D remains unclear. V was clipped by 6 bases and J by 0 bases, with 8 bases between them. The CDR3 has 13 residues. Per the germline V gene, CDR1 is SNHLY and CDR2 is FYNNEI. The CDR3 DNA sequence: TGTGCCAGCAGCACTAACATGAACACTGAAGCTTTCTTT. Encoded protein: CASSTNMNTEAFF.

This rearrangement joins TRBV2 to TRBJ1-2; 9 bases match TRBD1. The CDR3 loop spans 14 amino acids. CDR1 is SNHLY, CDR2 FYNNEI, per germline. The J segment lost 8 bases and the V segment lost 6 bases, leaving 10 bases of the junction unmatched. In DNA, the CDR3 is TGTGCCAGCAGCCGAAGGACAGGGGATAACGGCTACACCTTC. This translates into CASSRRTGDNGYTF.

This clone has just one count. V gene TRBV3-1 (or the pseudogene TRBV3-2) combines with J gene TRBJ2-3; D unclear. V dropped 6 bases and J dropped 3 bases, with 13 bases sitting between them. The CDR3 is 14 residues long. Germline V gene lookup returns CDR1 LGHDT and CDR2 YNNKEL (reference sequence). Written as DNA, the CDR3 is TGTGCCAGCAGTCTCCGGGTCGGAACAGATACGCAGTATTTT. This sequence encodes CASSLRVGTDTQYF.

This CDR3 reads CASSDPTGSHEQYF. DNA for the CDR3: TGTGCCAGCAGTGACCCGACAGGGAGCCACGAGCAGTACTTC. The chain uses TRBV2 and TRBJ2-7; 7 nucleotides agree with TRBD1. J was trimmed by 5 bases and V by 3 bases; bases with no gene match: 7. This CDR3 comprises 14 residues. Germline CDR1 and CDR2: SNHLY and FYNNEI.

The chain employs TRBV30 and TRBJ1-2; D possibly corresponds to TRBD1 (6 bases). Trimming cost V 5 bases and J 6 bases, with 13 bases left between them. This CDR3 spans 12 amino acids. Germline V gene data show CDR1 as GTSNPN and CDR2 as SVGIG (reference sequence). The CDR3 coding sequence is TGTGCCTGGTACAGGGTCGTGAATGGCTACACCTTC. The encoded protein is CAWYRVVNGYTF.

The chain joins TRBV5-1 to TRBJ2-7; 10 nucleotides line up with TRBD2. Germline V gives CDR1 SGHRS, CDR2 YFSETQ. Trimming removed 4 bases from V and 7 bases from J; junction bases left unmatched: 8. The CDR3 consists of 14 residues. Here the CDR3 reads CASSETTSGMEQYF. CDR3 DNA sequence: TGCGCCAGCAGCGAGACCACTAGCGGGATGGAGCAGTACTTC.

The chain is built from TRBV27 and TRBJ2-7, with 9 bases lining up with TRBD1. The CDR3 is 17 amino acids. Germline values: CDR1 MNHEY, CDR2 SMNVEV (reference sequence). Trimming removed 5 bases from V and 2 bases from J; junction bases left unmatched: 13. The CDR3 DNA is TGTGCCAGCAGTCTCCGCGCCGGGACAGGGTATACCTACGAGCAGTACTTC. It specifies CASSLRAGTGYTYEQYF.

This clone has just one count. J is TRBJ1-4 and V is TRBV19; 10 bases are a match to TRBD1. The germline V gene has CDR1 LNHDA and CDR2 SQIVND (reference sequence). The CDR3 has 16 amino acids. After removal of 2 bases from V and 7 bases from J, the junction contained 7 bases not matched to a gene. The CDR3 DNA sequence: TGTGCCAGTAGTATAACTCGACAGGGGGCCGGTGAAAAACTGTTTTTT. The encoded protein is CASSITRQGAGEKLFF.

This clone occurred once. CDR3 DNA: TGCGCCAGCAGTGAGTCCTGGGACAGGGAAGCTTTCTTT. Translation gives CASSESWDREAFF. The rearrangement links TRBV10-1 to TRBJ1-1; 8 bases match TRBD1. Per the germline V gene, CDR1 is WNHNN and CDR2 is SYGVQD (reference sequence). The CDR3 is 13 residues long. V shed 0 bases, J shed 8 bases, and the junction held 2 bases outside the gene matches.

For this clone: The junction shows a germline mismatch at one end, possibly a read error. The rearrangement links TRBV5-1 to TRBJ2-3; TRBD2 matches 9 bases. This CDR3 has 15 residues. CDR1 and CDR2 from the germline V gene are SGHRS and YFSETQ. CDR3 DNA sequence: TGCGCCAGCATGGAAGCGGGGGGAACCACATATACGCAGTATTTT. It specifies CASMEAGGTTYTQYF.

The table lists this clone with a few counts. V and J are TRBV11-2 and TRBJ1-1; D is undetermined. V was cut by 3 bases and J by 1 base, with 6 bases left in between. The CDR3 runs to 13 residues. Germline assignment: CDR1 SGHAT and CDR2 FQNNGV. The CDR3 loop is CASSLEGNTEAFF. The CDR3 DNA follows: TGTGCCAGCAGCTTGGAGGGGAACACTGAAGCTTTCTTT.

The rearrangement uses TRBV18 and TRBJ2-1, with D possibly matching TRBD1 (5 bases). The CDR3 is 13 amino acids. The V end was cut by 3 bases, the J end by 8 bases, with 11 bases between. Looked up from germline, CDR1 is KGHSH and CDR2 is LQKENI. The CDR3 reads CASSPLGADEQFF. The CDR3 DNA is TGTGCCAGCTCACCCCTAGGGGCGGATGAGCAGTTCTTC.

V gene TRBV6-5 combines with J gene TRBJ1-2; D is perhaps TRBD1 (5 bases). The length of the CDR3 is 13 residues. The V and J ends lost 7 bases and 6 bases respectively, with 15 bases between them. Per germline, CDR1 MNHEY and CDR2 SVGAGI. The CDR3 here is CASTMAGKNGYTF. CDR3 nucleotide sequence: TGTGCCAGCACGATGGCAGGGAAAAATGGCTACACCTTC.

The V gene is TRBV5-4, the J gene TRBJ1-6, with 7 bases lining up with TRBD1. Looked up from germline, CDR1 is SGHNT and CDR2 is YYREEE (reference sequence). This CDR3 is 16 amino acids long. J lost 7 bases, V lost 3 bases, and 10 bases had no gene match. The CDR3 nucleotides are TGTGCCAGCAGCTACCCACGAGGGGGCGGCAATTCACCCCTCCACTTT. The encoded protein is CASSYPRGGGNSPLHF. Drawing the rest from reference TRBV5-4 and TRBJ1-6, the complete variable domain is ETGVTQSPTHLIKTRGQQVTLRCSSQSGHNTVSWYQQALGQGPQFIFQYYREEENGRGNFPPRFSGLQFPNYSSELNVNALELDDSALYLCASSYPRGGGNSPLHFGNGTRLTVT.

The gene calls are TRBV3-1 (or the pseudogene TRBV3-2) and TRBJ1-3, with TRBD1 as a possible D gene (6 bases). V lost 1 base, J lost 7 bases, and 11 bases lay in between. Germline V gene sequence: CDR1 LGHDT, CDR2 YNNKEL (reference sequence). This CDR3 contains 14 residues. CDR3 loop: CASSQVDSFNTIYF. In nucleotides, the CDR3 is TGTGCCAGCAGCCAAGTGGACAGCTTTAACACCATATATTTT.

The chain recombines TRBV4-2 with TRBJ2-5; possibly TRBD1 for D (6 bases). V lost 5 bases and J 4 bases, leaving 14 bases between the germline ends. CDR3 length: 14 residues. Germline values: CDR1 LGHNA, CDR2 YNFKEQ. The CDR3 is CASSLQGDRETQYF. DNA for the CDR3: TGTGCCAGCAGCTTACAGGGAGACCGAGAGACCCAGTACTTC.

In this sample, this clone turned up a few times. The chain recombines TRBV7-2 with TRBJ1-1, with 7 bases identical to TRBD1. The CDR3 runs 14 residues. The V gene end was trimmed by 1 base and the J gene end by 4 bases; junction bases not matched to a gene: 3. The germline V gene has CDR1 SGHTA and CDR2 FQGNSA. The CDR3 DNA reads TGTGCCAGCAGCTTAGTTCAGGGGGGCACTGAAGCTTTCTTT. Translation gives CASSLVQGGTEAFF.